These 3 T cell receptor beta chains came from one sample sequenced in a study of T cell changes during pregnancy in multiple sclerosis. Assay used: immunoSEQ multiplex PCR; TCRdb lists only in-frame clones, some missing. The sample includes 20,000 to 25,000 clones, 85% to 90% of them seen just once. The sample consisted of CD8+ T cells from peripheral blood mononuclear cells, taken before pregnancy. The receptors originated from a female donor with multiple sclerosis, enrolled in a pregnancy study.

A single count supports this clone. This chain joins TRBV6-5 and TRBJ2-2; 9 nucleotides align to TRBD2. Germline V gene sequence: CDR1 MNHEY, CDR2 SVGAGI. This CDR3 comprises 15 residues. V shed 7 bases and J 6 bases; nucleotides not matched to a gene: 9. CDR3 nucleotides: TGTGCCAGCACCGCCGGGACTAGCTTGGCCGGGGAGCTGTTTTTT. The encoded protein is CASTAGTSLAGELFF.

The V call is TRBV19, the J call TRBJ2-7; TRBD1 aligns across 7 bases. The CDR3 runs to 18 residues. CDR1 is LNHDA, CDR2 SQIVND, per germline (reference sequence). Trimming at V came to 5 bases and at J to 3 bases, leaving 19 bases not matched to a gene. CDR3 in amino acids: CASSPGQKGQYPLYEQYF. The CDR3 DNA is TGTGCCAGTAGTCCGGGACAGAAAGGACAATACCCCCTCTACGAGCAGTACTTC.

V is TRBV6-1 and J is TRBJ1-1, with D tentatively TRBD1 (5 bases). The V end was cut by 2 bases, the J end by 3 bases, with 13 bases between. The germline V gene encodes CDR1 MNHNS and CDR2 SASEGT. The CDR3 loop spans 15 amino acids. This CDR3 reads CASSEFWGVHTEAFF. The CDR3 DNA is TGTGCCAGCAGTGAATTTTGGGGGGTTCACACTGAAGCTTTCTTT.